A single sample gave rise to the 20 T cell receptor beta chains below, sequenced in a study of shared clonotypes between healthy human individuals. TCRdb's table, derived via immunoSEQ multiplex PCR, lists solely in-frame clones and lacks some. The profile shows 900,000 to 1,200,000 clones, 70% to 80% of them singletons. The sequenced sample was memory CD4+ T cells from PBMCs. As for subset: CD45RA-negative fraction. These receptors were taken from a young man in good health. Some clones in this sample may be carry-over from other donors' samples.

This chain joins TRBV7-2 and TRBJ1-5; D is possibly TRBD1 (5 bases). With 5 bases removed from V and 5 bases from J, the gap between germline ends came to 16 bases. CDR3 size: 15 residues. The germline V gene encodes CDR1 SGHTA and CDR2 FQGNSA. The CDR3 region is CASSPVFRGDQPQHF. As DNA, the CDR3 is TGTGCCAGCAGCCCCGTTTTCCGGGGGGATCAGCCCCAGCATTTT.

The V gene is TRBV5-6, the J gene TRBJ1-5; the match to TRBD1 covers 10 bases. Germline V lookup: CDR1 SGHDT, CDR2 YYEEEE. Unmatched junction bases numbered 5, after V lost 2 bases and J lost 6 bases. The CDR3 has 15 amino acids. CDR3 residues: CASSLGGQGTQPQHF. DNA of the CDR3: TGTGCCAGCAGCTTAGGGGGACAGGGGACTCAGCCCCAGCATTTT.

V and J are TRBV2 and TRBJ2-3; perhaps TRBD2 as D (6 bases). The CDR3 runs 12 residues. V lost 6 bases and J 4 bases, leaving 8 bases between the germline ends. Germline assignment: CDR1 SNHLY and CDR2 FYNNEI. CDR3 in amino acids: CASRREADTQYF. In nucleotides, the CDR3 is TGTGCCAGCAGAAGGGAGGCAGATACGCAGTATTTT.

This chain uses TRBV28 with TRBJ1-4; D gene unclear. V lost 7 bases and J lost 0, with 6 bases in between. Germline lookup yields CDR1 MDHEN and CDR2 SYDVKM. The CDR3 loop spans 13 amino acids. CDR3 region: CASMSATNEKLFF. The CDR3 nucleotides read TGTGCCAGCATGAGTGCAACTAATGAAAAACTGTTTTTT.

A remark on this clone: Because the CDR3 is missing its conserved closing phenylalanine or tryptophan, this is likely a read error. No DNA is shown, since the ends of the CDR3 on it are uncertain; the CDR3 is the one TCRdb lists. The chain links TRBV20-1 to TRBJ1-1. Termini included, the CDR3 measures 10 amino acids. Germline CDR1 is DFQATT and CDR2 is SNEGSKA (reference sequence). The CDR3 protein is CSASRDSVGY.

This sequence joins TRBV28 and TRBJ1-5; D perhaps matches TRBD1 (6 bases). CDR3 length: 13 amino acids. Germline CDR1 MDHEN, CDR2 SYDVKM. Trimming removed 11 bases at V and 3 bases at J, with 14 bases between. The CDR3 spells CAASGQINQPQHF. The CDR3 DNA reads as TGTGCCGCAAGTGGACAGATCAATCAGCCCCAGCATTTT. Full variable domain (missing parts from reference TRBV28 and TRBJ1-5): DVKVTQSSRYLVKRTGEKVFLECVQDMDHENMFWYRQDPGLGLRLIYFSYDVKMKEKGDIPEGYSVSREKKERFSLILESASTNQTSMYLCAASGQINQPQHFGDGTRLSIL.

This clone was recorded a few times. The chain combines TRBV5-6 with TRBJ2-1, with D possibly matching TRBD1 (6 bases). Trimming shortened V by 1 base and J by 9 bases, and 14 bases separated the two germline ends. Germline assignment: CDR1 SGHDT and CDR2 YYEEEE. This CDR3 is 14 amino acids long. The CDR3 spells CASSLKGGQGEQFF. The CDR3 DNA is TGTGCCAGCAGCTTGAAAGGGGGTCAAGGTGAGCAGTTCTTC.

The CDR3 DNA reads TGTGCCAGCAGCGAGGGCAGTTTCGCAGATACGCAGTATTTT. This encodes CASSEGSFADTQYF. This rearrangement joins TRBV6-1 to TRBJ2-3, with D possibly being TRBD2 (5 bases). Trimming cost V 6 bases and J 4 bases, with 14 bases left between them. This CDR3 has 14 amino acids. Germline loops: CDR1 MNHNS, CDR2 SASEGT.

V and J are TRBV30 and TRBJ2-1; 7 bases are a match to TRBD2. This CDR3 comprises 14 residues. The germline V gene encodes CDR1 GTSNPN and CDR2 SVGIG (reference sequence). V gave up 4 bases and J gave up 7 bases; unmatched junction bases: 10. CDR3 protein: CAWTSSGRFNEQFF. The CDR3 DNA reads as TGTGCCTGGACGTCTAGCGGACGATTTAATGAGCAGTTCTTC. Based on the CDR3 plus reference TRBV30 and TRBJ2-1, the full variable domain is SQTIHQWPATLVQPVGSPLSLECTVEGTSNPNLYWYRQAAGRGLQLLFYSVGIGQISSEVPQNLSASRPQDRQFILSSKKLLLSDSGFYLCAWTSSGRFNEQFFGPGTRLTVL.

This clone came up once. The V call is TRBV6-5, the J call TRBJ1-3, with D possibly matching TRBD1 (5 bases). Per germline, CDR1 MNHEY and CDR2 SVGAGI. The V end was cut by 0 bases, the J end by 4 bases, with 13 bases between. This CDR3 is built from 16 residues. For the CDR3, the DNA is TGTGCCAGCAGTTACTCCCCCACAGGCTGGGGAAACACCATATATTTT. This encodes CASSYSPTGWGNTIYF.

This clone was picked up one time. V is TRBV30 and J is TRBJ2-3; 8 nucleotides line up with TRBD1. The CDR3 is 14 residues long. The germline V gene encodes CDR1 GTSNPN and CDR2 SVGIG (reference sequence). Trimming at V came to 2 bases and at J to 4 bases, leaving 5 bases not matched to a gene. Written as DNA, the CDR3 is TGTGCCTGGAGTCGTGAACAGGGGGCAGATACGCAGTATTTT. It specifies CAWSREQGADTQYF.

This clone was observed a single time. The chain is built from TRBV5-1 and TRBJ2-3, with D possibly TRBD2 on 6 matching bases. The CDR3 contains 14 residues. Germline assignment: CDR1 SGHRS and CDR2 YFSETQ. With 4 bases removed from V and 6 bases from J, the gap between germline ends came to 15 bases. CDR3 sequence: CASSRDSASDTQYF. In DNA, the CDR3 is TGCGCCAGCAGCCGGGACTCAGCCTCCGATACGCAGTATTTT. Full variable domain (outside the CDR3, taken from reference TRBV5-1 and TRBJ2-3): KAGVTQTPRYLIKTRGQQVTLSCSPISGHRSVSWYQQTPGQGLQFLFEYFSETQRNKGNFPGRFSGRQFSNSRSEMNVSTLELGDSALYLCASSRDSASDTQYFGPGTRLTVL.

The chain employs TRBV4-1 and TRBJ2-2; either TRBD1 or TRBD2 may supply D (5 bases each). CDR1 and CDR2 (germline): MGHRA, YSYEKL. V shed 1 base and J shed 1 base, with 19 bases lying between them. CDR3 length equals 19 residues. The CDR3 DNA sequence: TGCGCCAGCAGCCAAGCGTTCCTTAACCGGGGCATGAACACCGGGGAGCTGTTTTTT. Encoded protein: CASSQAFLNRGMNTGELFF.

The chain employs TRBV10-3 and TRBJ1-1; 8 bases are shared with TRBD1. CDR3 length equals 16 residues. The germline gives CDR1 ENHRY, CDR2 SYGVKD. Germline trimming cut 6 bases from V and 0 bases from J; bases unmatched to any gene: 9. The DNA for the CDR3 is TGTGCCATCAGCGCGCCAGGACAGGGCCTGAACACTGAAGCTTTCTTT. Its protein product is CAISAPGQGLNTEAFF.

The V gene is TRBV6-5, the J gene TRBJ1-4; 8 bases are a match to TRBD1. V lost 5 bases to trimming and J lost 6 bases; unmatched junction nucleotides: 5. Germline CDR1 and CDR2: MNHEY and SVGAGI. This CDR3 is built from 14 residues. The CDR3 DNA is TGTGCCAGCAGTAGAACAGGGGGGGATGAAAAACTGTTTTTT. This gives the protein CASSRTGGDEKLFF.

The table lists this clone with a count of one. V usage is TRBV28 and J usage is TRBJ1-2; 8 bases match TRBD1. The CDR3 extends over 14 amino acids. Trimming cost V 7 bases and J 2 bases; bases outside gene matches: 6. The germline V gene has CDR1 MDHEN and CDR2 SYDVKM. The CDR3 is CASNSGQGNYGYTF. The CDR3 region has the DNA TGTGCCAGCAACTCTGGACAGGGAAACTATGGCTACACCTTC.

In this sample, this clone turned up a few times. The chain employs TRBV2 and TRBJ2-2, with TRBD1 matching 8 bases. Per germline, CDR1 SNHLY and CDR2 FYNNEI. V was clipped by 5 bases and J by 5 bases; unmatched bases: 1. The CDR3 sequence is 13 residues long. The CDR3, as DNA: TGTGCCAGCAGTTGGACAGGGACCGGGGAGCTGTTTTTT. Protein product: CASSWTGTGELFF.

The rearrangement uses TRBV5-1 and TRBJ1-1; no clear D gene. This CDR3 is 14 amino acids long. Germline V gives CDR1 SGHRS, CDR2 YFSETQ. Between the trimmed V and J ends, which lost 6 bases and 4 bases, there was a span of 16 bases. CDR3 loop: CASTMGSVSTEAFF. CDR3 nucleotides: TGCGCCAGCACCATGGGCTCGGTGAGCACTGAAGCTTTCTTT.

This clone showed up just once. The identical CDR3 is also encoded by other nucleotide sequences in the sample. The chain is built from TRBV28 and TRBJ1-1; D ambiguous. This CDR3 is built from 12 residues. The germline CDR1 and CDR2 sequences are MDHEN and SYDVKM. Trimming stripped 5 bases from V and 1 base from J, with 5 bases between. CDR3 residues: CASSGPNTEAFF. CDR3 nucleotides: TGTGCCAGCAGTGGGCCGAACACTGAAGCTTTCTTT. The whole variable domain, filled in from reference TRBV28 and TRBJ1-1, reads DVKVTQSSRYLVKRTGEKVFLECVQDMDHENMFWYRQDPGLGLRLIYFSYDVKMKEKGDIPEGYSVSREKKERFSLILESASTNQTSMYLCASSGPNTEAFFGQGTRLTVV.

V gene TRBV28 combines with J gene TRBJ2-7, with D possibly called TRBD1 or TRBD2 (5 bases each). With 7 bases removed from V and 2 bases from J, the gap between germline ends came to 15 bases. This CDR3 contains 14 residues. CDR1 and CDR2 (germline): MDHEN, SYDVKM. CDR3 region: CASIRTGGTYEQYF. For the CDR3, the DNA is TGTGCCAGCATCCGGACTGGGGGTACCTACGAGCAGTACTTC.